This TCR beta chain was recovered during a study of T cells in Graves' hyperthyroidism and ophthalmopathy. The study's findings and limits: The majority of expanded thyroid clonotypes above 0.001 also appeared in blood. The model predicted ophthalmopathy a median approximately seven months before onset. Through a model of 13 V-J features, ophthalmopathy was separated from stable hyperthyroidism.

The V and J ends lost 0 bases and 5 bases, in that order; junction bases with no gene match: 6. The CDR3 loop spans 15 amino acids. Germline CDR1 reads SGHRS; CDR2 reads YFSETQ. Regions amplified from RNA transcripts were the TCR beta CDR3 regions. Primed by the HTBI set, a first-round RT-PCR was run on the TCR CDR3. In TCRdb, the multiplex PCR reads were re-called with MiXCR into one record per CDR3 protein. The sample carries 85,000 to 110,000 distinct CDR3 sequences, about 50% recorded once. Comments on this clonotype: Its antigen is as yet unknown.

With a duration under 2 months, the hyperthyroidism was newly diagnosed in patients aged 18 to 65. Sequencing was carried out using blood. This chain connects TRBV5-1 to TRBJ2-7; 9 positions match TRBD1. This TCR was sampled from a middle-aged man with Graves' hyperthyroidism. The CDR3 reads CASSLAGTGMNEQYF. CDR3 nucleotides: TGCGCCAGCAGCTTGGCTGGGACAGGGATGAACGAGCAGTACTTC.